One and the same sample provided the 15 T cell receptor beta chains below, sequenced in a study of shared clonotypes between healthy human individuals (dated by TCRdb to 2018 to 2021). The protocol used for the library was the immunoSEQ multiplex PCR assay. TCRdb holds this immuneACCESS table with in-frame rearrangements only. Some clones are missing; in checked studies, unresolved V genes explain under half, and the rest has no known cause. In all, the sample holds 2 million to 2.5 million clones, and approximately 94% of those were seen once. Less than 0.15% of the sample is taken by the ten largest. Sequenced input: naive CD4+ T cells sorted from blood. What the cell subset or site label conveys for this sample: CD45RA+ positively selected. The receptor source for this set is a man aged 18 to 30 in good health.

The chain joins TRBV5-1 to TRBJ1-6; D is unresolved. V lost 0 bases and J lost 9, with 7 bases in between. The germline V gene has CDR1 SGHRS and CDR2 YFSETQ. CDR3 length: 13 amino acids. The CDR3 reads CASSLDEGSPLHF. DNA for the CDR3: TGCGCCAGCAGCTTGGATGAGGGTTCACCCCTCCACTTT.

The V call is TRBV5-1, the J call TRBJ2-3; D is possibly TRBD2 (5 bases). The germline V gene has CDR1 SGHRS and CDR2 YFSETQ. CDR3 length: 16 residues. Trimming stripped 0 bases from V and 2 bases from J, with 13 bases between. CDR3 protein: CASSLESGTFTDTQYF. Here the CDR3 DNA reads TGCGCCAGCAGCTTGGAGAGCGGAACTTTCACAGATACGCAGTATTTT.

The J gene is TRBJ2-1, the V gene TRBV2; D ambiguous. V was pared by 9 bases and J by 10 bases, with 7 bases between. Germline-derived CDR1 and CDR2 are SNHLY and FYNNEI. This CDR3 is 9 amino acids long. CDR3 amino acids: CASGPEQFF. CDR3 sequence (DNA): TGTGCCAGTGGACCAGAGCAGTTCTTC.

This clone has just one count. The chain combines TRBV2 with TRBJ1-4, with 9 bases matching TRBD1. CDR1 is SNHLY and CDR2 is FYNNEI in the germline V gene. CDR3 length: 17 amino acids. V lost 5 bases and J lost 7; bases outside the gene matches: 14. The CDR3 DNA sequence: TGTGCCAGCAGTATCGGGACAGGGTCCCTCGGACTTGAAAAACTGTTTTTT. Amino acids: CASSIGTGSLGLEKLFF.

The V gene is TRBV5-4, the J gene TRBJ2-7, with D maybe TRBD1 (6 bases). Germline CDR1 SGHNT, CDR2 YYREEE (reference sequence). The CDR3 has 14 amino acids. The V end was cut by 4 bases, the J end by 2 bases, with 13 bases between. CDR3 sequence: CASSATTGPYEQYF. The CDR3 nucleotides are TGTGCCAGCAGCGCTACGACAGGCCCCTACGAGCAGTACTTC.

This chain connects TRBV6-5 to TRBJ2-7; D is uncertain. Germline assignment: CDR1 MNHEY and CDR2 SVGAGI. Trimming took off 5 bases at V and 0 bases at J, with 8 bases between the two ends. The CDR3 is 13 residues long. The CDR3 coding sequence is TGTGCCAGCAGTGAGGACGTCTCCTACGAGCAGTACTTC. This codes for CASSEDVSYEQYF.

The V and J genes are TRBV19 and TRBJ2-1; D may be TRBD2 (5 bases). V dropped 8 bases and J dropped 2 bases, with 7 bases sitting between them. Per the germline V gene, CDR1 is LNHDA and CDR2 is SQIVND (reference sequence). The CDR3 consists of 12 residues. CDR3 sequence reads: CASSGTYNEQFF. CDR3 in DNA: TGTGCCAGTTCCGGGACCTACAATGAGCAGTTCTTC.

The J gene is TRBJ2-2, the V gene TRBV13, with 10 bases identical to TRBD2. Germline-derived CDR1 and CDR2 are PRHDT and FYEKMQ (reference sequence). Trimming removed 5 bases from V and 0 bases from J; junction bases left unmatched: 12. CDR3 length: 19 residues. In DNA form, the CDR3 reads TGTGCCAGCAGCCAGGGGCTAGCGGGAGCTATAGCGAACACCGGGGAGCTGTTTTTT. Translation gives CASSQGLAGAIANTGELFF.

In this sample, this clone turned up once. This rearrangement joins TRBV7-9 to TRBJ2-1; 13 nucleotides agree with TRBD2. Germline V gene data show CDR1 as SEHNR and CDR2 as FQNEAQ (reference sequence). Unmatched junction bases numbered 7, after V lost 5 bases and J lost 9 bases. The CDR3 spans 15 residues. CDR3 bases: TGTGCCAGCAGCCAACTAGCGGGAGGGCCCTCTGAGCAGTTCTTC. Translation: CASSQLAGGPSEQFF.

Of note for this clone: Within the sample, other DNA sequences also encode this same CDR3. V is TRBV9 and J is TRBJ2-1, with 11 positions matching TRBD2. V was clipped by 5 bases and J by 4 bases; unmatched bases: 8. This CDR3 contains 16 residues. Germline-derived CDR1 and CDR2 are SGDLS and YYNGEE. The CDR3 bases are TGTGCCAGCAGTCCTTTAGCGGGAGGGACGTACAATGAGCAGTTCTTC. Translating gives CASSPLAGGTYNEQFF. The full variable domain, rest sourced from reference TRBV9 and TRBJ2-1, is DSGVTQTPKHLITATGQRVTLRCSPRSGDLSVYWYQQSLDQGLQFLIQYYNGEERAKGNILERFSAQQFPDLHSELNLSSLELGDSALYFCASSPLAGGTYNEQFFGPGTRLTVL.

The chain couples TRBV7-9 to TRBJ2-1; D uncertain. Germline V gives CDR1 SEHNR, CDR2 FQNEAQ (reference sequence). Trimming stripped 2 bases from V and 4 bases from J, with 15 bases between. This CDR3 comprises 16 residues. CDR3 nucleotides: TGTGCCAGCAGCTTAAATTTAGGGCTCGCGTACAATGAGCAGTTCTTC. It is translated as CASSLNLGLAYNEQFF.

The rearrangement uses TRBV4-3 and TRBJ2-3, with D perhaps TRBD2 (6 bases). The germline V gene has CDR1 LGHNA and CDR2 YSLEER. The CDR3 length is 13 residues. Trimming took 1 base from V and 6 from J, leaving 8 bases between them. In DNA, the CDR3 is TGCGCCAGCAGCCAAGTAAGCGGGGATACGCAGTATTTT. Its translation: CASSQVSGDTQYF.

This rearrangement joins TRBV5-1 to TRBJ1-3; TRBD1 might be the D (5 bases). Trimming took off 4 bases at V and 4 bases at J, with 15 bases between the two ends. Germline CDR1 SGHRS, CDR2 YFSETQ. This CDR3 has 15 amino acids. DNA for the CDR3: TGCGCCAGCAGCGCCAGGATAGGGGAAGGAAACACCATATATTTT. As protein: CASSARIGEGNTIYF.

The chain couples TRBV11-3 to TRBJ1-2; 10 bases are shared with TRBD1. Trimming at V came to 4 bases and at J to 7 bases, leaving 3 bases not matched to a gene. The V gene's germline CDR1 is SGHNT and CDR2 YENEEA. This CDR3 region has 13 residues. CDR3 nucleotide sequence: TGTGCCAGCAGCTCGACAGGGGGCCCTGGCTACACCTTC. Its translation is CASSSTGGPGYTF.

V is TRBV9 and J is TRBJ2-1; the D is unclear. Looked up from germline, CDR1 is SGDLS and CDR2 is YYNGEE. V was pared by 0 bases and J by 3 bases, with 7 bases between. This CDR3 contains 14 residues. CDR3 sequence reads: CASSVGGLYNEQFF. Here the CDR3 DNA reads TGTGCCAGCAGCGTAGGAGGCCTCTACAATGAGCAGTTCTTC.